This TCR beta chain was sequenced for a study of CD8+CD57+ T cells in acquired aplastic anemia. This clonotype was picked up many times. Its target is not known. General study findings and limits: The study identified under 30 CD8+ CDR3 sequences shared by patients and controls. No significant patient-versus-control difference appeared in CD8+ Simpson's diversity.

The CDR3 contains 13 residues. V lost 1 base and J lost 2, with 8 bases in between. Per germline, CDR1 GTSNPN and CDR2 SVGIG (reference sequence). Using genomic DNA as the template, TCR beta VDJ and CDR3 profiling was carried out. TCRdb fed the reads into MiXCR, producing one record per CDR3 protein. Found here are 50,000 to 70,000 distinct CDR3 sequences, about 56% of them singletons; the top ten hold 2.5%. The sample was sorted CD4+, CD8+, or CD8+CD57+ T cells (not recorded which) from PBMCs. This receptor was identified in a human donor in good health, serving as a control. The rearrangement joins TRBV30 to TRBJ1-2; tentative D call: TRBD1 (5 bases). CDR3 coding DNA: TGTGCCTGGAGTGGACAGTTGAACTATGGCTACACCTTC. It yields the protein CAWSGQLNYGYTF.